This passage covers 32 T cell receptor beta chains from one sample sequenced in a study of shared clonotypes between healthy human individuals (dated by TCRdb to the early 2020s). Library generation was performed with the immunoSEQ multiplex PCR assay. Here the immuneACCESS table is served through TCRdb, limited to in-frame sequences with V and J called. Missing clones are a known gap in these copies; in checked studies unresolved V genes cover under half, and the rest lacks a known reason. The sample profile shows roughly 640,000 clones; approximately 74% of them were found once. Together, the top ten hold approximately 1.7% of the sample. The source material was memory CD4+ T cells sorted from blood. The sample's cell subset or site label, in plain terms: CD45RA-negative fraction. Receptors originate from a woman aged 30 to 39 in good health.

The J gene is TRBJ2-6, the V gene TRBV30; D call uncertain. V gave up 1 base and J gave up 2 bases, with 12 bases separating them. The CDR3 loop spans 16 amino acids. The germline V gene has CDR1 GTSNPN and CDR2 SVGIG (reference sequence). In DNA form, the CDR3 reads TGTGCCTGGAGTGCATACCGGAGACCTGGGGCCAACGTCCTGACTTTC. Residues: CAWSAYRRPGANVLTF.

This chain uses TRBV4-1 with TRBJ2-3; TRBD1 matches 8 bases. V gave up 4 bases and J gave up 3 bases; unmatched junction bases: 9. The CDR3 is 16 residues long. CDR1 and CDR2 (germline): MGHRA, YSYEKL. The CDR3 loop is CASSRTIRTGTDTQYF. The CDR3 nucleotides are TGCGCCAGCAGCCGCACTATTCGGACAGGGACAGATACGCAGTATTTT.

V is TRBV10-3 and J is TRBJ2-5; maybe TRBD2 (5 bases). V dropped 6 bases and J dropped 4 bases, with 15 bases sitting between them. This CDR3 has 14 residues. Germline V CDR1 and CDR2: ENHRY, SYGVKD. Here the CDR3 reads CAIRTDSSGETQYF. The DNA for the CDR3 is TGTGCCATCAGGACGGACTCAAGCGGAGAGACCCAGTACTTC.

As concerns this clone: This sample also contains other DNA sequences that code for the same CDR3. V and J are TRBV7-9 and TRBJ2-3; D is unresolved. Germline V gene data show CDR1 as SEHNR and CDR2 as FQNEAQ (reference sequence). V was trimmed by 1 base and J by 0 bases, leaving 2 bases between them. The length of the CDR3 is 13 residues. CDR3 in DNA: TGTGCCAGCAGCTTAGGGAGCACAGATACGCAGTATTTT. Its protein is CASSLGSTDTQYF.

The chain couples TRBV7-8 to TRBJ1-5, with D possibly TRBD1 on 6 matching bases. Trimming removed 0 bases at V and 6 bases at J, with 12 bases between. The CDR3 is made up of 15 amino acids. Germline V gene lookup returns CDR1 SGHVS and CDR2 FQNEAQ. The CDR3 here is CASSLARQGSQPQHF. DNA for the CDR3: TGTGCCAGCAGCTTAGCACGCCAGGGGAGTCAGCCCCAGCATTTT.

This clone was picked up a small number of times. The V call is TRBV6-1, the J call TRBJ1-1; the D gene is possibly TRBD1 (5 bases). CDR1 is MNHNS, CDR2 SASEGT, per germline. Trimming cost V 6 bases and J 6 bases, with 14 bases left between them. CDR3 length equals 13 residues. The CDR3 DNA follows: TGTGCCAGCAGACCGGGACTCATGGCTGAAGCTTTCTTT. The encoded protein is CASRPGLMAEAFF.

The chain uses TRBV20-1 and TRBJ2-1; no reliable D call. Deletions cut 5 bases from V and 5 bases from J, with 4 bases between. The CDR3 length is 10 residues. The germline CDR1 and CDR2 sequences are DFQATT and SNEGSKA (reference sequence). The CDR3 DNA sequence: TGCAGTGCTTACGACAATGAGCAGTTCTTC. It translates to CSAYDNEQFF.

The J gene is TRBJ2-5, the V gene TRBV28, with TRBD2 matching over 8 bases. V gave up 7 bases and J gave up 5 bases; unmatched junction bases: 12. Germline V lookup: CDR1 MDHEN, CDR2 SYDVKM. This CDR3 spans 15 amino acids. CDR3 residues: CASTPGGRRVETQYF. In DNA, the CDR3 is TGTGCCAGCACCCCGGGGGGGCGAAGGGTCGAGACCCAGTACTTC.

The V call is TRBV12-1, the J call TRBJ1-2. TRBV12-1 is tagged as a pseudogene. This CDR3 comprises 14 residues. CDR3 sequence reads: CASSCLAGDYGYTF. The DNA for the CDR3 is TGTGCCAGCAGCTGCCTAGCGGGAGACTATGGCTACACCTTC.

This clone was seen only once. This chain joins TRBV10-3 and TRBJ2-7, with D possibly TRBD1 on 5 matching bases. The CDR3 contains 14 residues. CDR1 and CDR2 from the germline V gene are ENHRY and SYGVKD. Trimming removed 3 bases from V and 2 bases from J, with 11 bases in between. The CDR3 loop is CAISEQAGTYEQYF. Written as DNA, the CDR3 is TGTGCCATCAGTGAACAGGCAGGAACCTACGAGCAGTACTTC.

The chain carries TRBV5-1 and TRBJ2-1; 7 bases are shared with TRBD1. The CDR3 is 14 amino acids. The ends lost 2 bases at V and 9 bases at J; junction bases unmatched: 8. From germline, CDR1 is SGHRS and CDR2 YFSETQ. The CDR3 DNA follows: TGCGCCAGCAGCTTTGACAGGGAAGCTAGTGAGCAGTTCTTC. Translating it yields CASSFDREASEQFF.

This clone occurred many times. J is TRBJ2-7 and V is TRBV7-9, with D possibly being TRBD1 (5 bases). Germline-derived CDR1 and CDR2 are SEHNR and FQNEAQ (reference sequence). V lost 1 base and J lost 7, with 14 bases in between. This CDR3 has 14 amino acids. The CDR3 DNA sequence: TGTGCCAGCAGCTTAGACACTTTAAGGGGAGAGCAGTACTTC. It encodes CASSLDTLRGEQYF.

The table lists this clone with a count of one. V usage is TRBV10-2 and J usage is TRBJ2-2; TRBD1 is a possible D gene (6 bases). The CDR3 is 13 residues long. V lost 8 bases and J lost 6, with 13 bases in between. CDR1 is WSHSY, CDR2 SAAADI, per germline. CDR3 in DNA: TGCGCCAGCTTAAGAAAGGGGGCCGGGGAGCTGTTTTTT. It codes for CASLRKGAGELFF.

This clone appeared a single time. This chain links TRBV25-1 with TRBJ2-3; TRBD1 aligns across 9 bases. CDR3 length: 17 amino acids. Germline V CDR1 and CDR2: MGHDK, SYGVNS. The V and J ends lost 5 bases and 1 base, in that order; junction bases with no gene match: 10. CDR3 in amino acids: CASSSKGGDRGTDTQYF. CDR3 coding DNA: TGTGCCAGCAGTTCAAAGGGTGGGGACAGGGGCACAGATACGCAGTATTTT.

This chain connects TRBV23-1 to TRBJ1-3; D is ambiguous. TRBV23-1 belongs to the ORF category, with a function that is uncertain. The CDR3 is made up of 18 amino acids. Trimming took off 0 bases at V and 5 bases at J, with 20 bases between the two ends. As DNA, the CDR3 is TGCGCCAGCAGTCAATCGGTCCCGTCCGAGGGTTTAAGAAACACCATATATTTT. Amino acids: CASSQSVPSEGLRNTIYF.

The J gene is TRBJ1-5, the V gene TRBV30, with D perhaps TRBD1 (6 bases). This CDR3 spans 15 amino acids. CDR1 and CDR2 from the germline V gene are GTSNPN and SVGIG (reference sequence). The V and J ends lost 0 bases and 4 bases respectively, with 13 bases between them. This CDR3 reads CAWSVRGGANQPQHF. The CDR3 coding sequence is TGTGCCTGGAGTGTACGGGGGGGGGCGAATCAGCCCCAGCATTTT.

About this clone itself: This sample also contains other DNA sequences that code for the same CDR3. V is TRBV9 and J is TRBJ2-1, with 8 bases fitting TRBD2. The germline CDR1 and CDR2 sequences are SGDLS and YYNGEE. The J segment lost 0 bases and the V segment lost 0 bases, leaving 2 bases of the junction unmatched. CDR3 length: 16 residues. CDR3: CASSVGLAGSYNEQFF. The CDR3 nucleotides read TGTGCCAGCAGCGTAGGGCTAGCGGGCTCCTACAATGAGCAGTTCTTC.

The rearrangement uses TRBV6-5 and TRBJ1-3; D not certain. This CDR3 spans 16 amino acids. V lost 2 bases and J lost 0, with 11 bases in between. Germline V lookup: CDR1 MNHEY, CDR2 SVGAGI. CDR3 sequence (DNA): TGTGCCAGCAGTTACGGTTTCGGCCGCTCTGGAAACACCATATATTTT. Translating gives CASSYGFGRSGNTIYF.

This chain links TRBV30 with TRBJ1-3; TRBD1 agrees at 7 bases. Looked up from germline, CDR1 is GTSNPN and CDR2 is SVGIG (reference sequence). The J segment lost 2 bases and the V segment lost 3 bases, leaving 4 bases of the junction unmatched. The CDR3 length is 14 residues. CDR3 sequence (DNA): TGTGCCTGGAGACGAACAGGGGCTGGAAACACCATATATTTT. It codes for CAWRRTGAGNTIYF.

The CDR3 DNA reads TGTGCCAGCAAACTCTGGGGGGTACGGTACGAGCAGTACTTC. This encodes CASKLWGVRYEQYF. The chain is built from TRBV2 and TRBJ2-7, with D possibly being TRBD2 (6 bases). Germline CDR1 reads SNHLY; CDR2 reads FYNNEI. Trimming stripped 7 bases from V and 4 bases from J, with 17 bases between. This CDR3 contains 14 residues.

This clone appeared many times. Other nucleotide sequences from this sample produce the same CDR3. The chain joins TRBV27 to TRBJ2-3; TRBD2 might be the D (5 bases). Trimming left V 3 bases short and J 1 base short, with 11 bases between. CDR1 and CDR2 from the germline V gene are MNHEY and SMNVEV (reference sequence). This CDR3 comprises 15 residues. The CDR3 coding sequence is TGTGCCAGCAGTTTCTTGGTGGGAGGCACAGATACGCAGTATTTT. Encoded protein: CASSFLVGGTDTQYF.

V and J are TRBV7-9 and TRBJ1-2; D is unclear. Germline CDR1 reads SEHNR; CDR2 reads FQNEAQ (reference sequence). V lost 5 bases and J 6 bases, leaving 4 bases between the germline ends. The CDR3 spans 10 residues. The CDR3 coding sequence is TGTGCCAGCAGCCAACATGGCTACACCTTC. Its translation: CASSQHGYTF.

The chain is built from TRBV2 and TRBJ2-2; D remains unclear. This CDR3 comprises 14 residues. Trimming stripped 6 bases from V and 9 bases from J, with 17 bases between. From germline, CDR1 is SNHLY and CDR2 FYNNEI. The CDR3, as DNA: TGTGCCAGCAGCCTCAGGCAGGCGGCCCGGGAGCTGTTTTTT. Residues: CASSLRQAARELFF.

This chain connects TRBV11-2 to TRBJ2-3; tentative D call: TRBD2 (6 bases). Germline V gene lookup returns CDR1 SGHAT and CDR2 FQNNGV. The CDR3 loop spans 17 amino acids. The V and J ends lost 5 bases and 0 bases respectively, with 18 bases between them. In nucleotides, the CDR3 is TGTGCCAGCAGCCTCACTAGCCAGGGTCCTAGCACAGATACGCAGTATTTT. This sequence encodes CASSLTSQGPSTDTQYF.

The chain uses TRBV5-1 and TRBJ2-6; the D is unclear. The V and J ends lost 4 bases and 1 base respectively, with 15 bases between them. Germline CDR1 SGHRS, CDR2 YFSETQ. The length of the CDR3 is 17 residues. CDR3 region: CASSKSTVNSGANVLTF. The CDR3 nucleotides are TGCGCCAGCAGCAAAAGTACAGTTAATTCTGGGGCCAACGTCCTGACTTTC.

The chain carries TRBV19 and TRBJ2-3; 10 nucleotides match TRBD2. Germline-derived CDR1 and CDR2 are LNHDA and SQIVND (reference sequence). Trimming removed 4 bases from V and 3 bases from J; junction bases left unmatched: 7. The CDR3 length is 16 residues. The CDR3, as DNA: TGTGCCAGTAGTAACCTAGCGGGAGATGGGACAGATACGCAGTATTTT. Translation: CASSNLAGDGTDTQYF. Based on the CDR3 plus reference TRBV19 and TRBJ2-3, the full variable domain is DGGITQSPKYLFRKEGQNVTLSCEQNLNHDAMYWYRQDPGQGLRLIYYSQIVNDFQKGDIAEGYSVSREKKESFPLTVTSAQKNPTAFYLCASSNLAGDGTDTQYFGPGTRLTVL.

The V gene is TRBV10-2, the J gene TRBJ1-2; D is uncertain. The germline V and J ends were trimmed by 2 bases and 3 bases, with 7 bases remaining between them. The germline CDR1 and CDR2 sequences are WSHSY and SAAADI. The CDR3 contains 13 residues. The CDR3 protein is CASSEKTDYGYTF. CDR3 DNA sequence: TGCGCCAGCAGTGAGAAAACAGACTATGGCTACACCTTC.

The V gene is TRBV7-8, the J gene TRBJ1-2; D is perhaps TRBD1 (5 bases). Per the germline V gene, CDR1 is SGHVS and CDR2 is FQNEAQ. The CDR3 contains 16 residues. The V end lost 5 bases, the J end lost 5 bases, and 21 bases lay between the germline ends. The CDR3 DNA follows: TGTGCCAGCAGCATCAGGGATCGAGGGGCGGGGTATGGCTACACCTTC. It translates to CASSIRDRGAGYGYTF.

CDR3 sequence reads: CSVLGSSGNEQFF. The DNA for the CDR3 is TGCAGCGTTCTAGGGAGTTCGGGCAATGAGCAGTTCTTC. The genes are TRBV29-1 and TRBJ2-1; perhaps TRBD2 as D (5 bases). Trimming cost V 5 bases and J 6 bases, with 14 bases left between them. Germline CDR1 and CDR2: SQVTM and ANQGSEA. The CDR3 loop spans 13 amino acids.

The rearrangement links TRBV7-6 to TRBJ2-5; D might be TRBD1 (5 bases). CDR3 length equals 13 residues. Germline assignment: CDR1 SGHVS and CDR2 FNYEAQ. The V and J ends lost 5 bases and 4 bases respectively, with 11 bases between them. CDR3 sequence reads: CASSLRVGETQYF. CDR3 nucleotides: TGTGCCAGCAGCCTCAGGGTTGGAGAGACCCAGTACTTC.

This clone turned up a few times. The chain is built from TRBV2 and TRBJ1-2; 8 bases are shared with TRBD1. The germline CDR1 and CDR2 sequences are SNHLY and FYNNEI. The CDR3 spans 13 residues. Losses at the gene ends were 6 bases for V and 7 bases for J; bases not matched to a gene: 7. CDR3 sequence: CASSGQGTRGYTF. The DNA of the CDR3 is TGTGCCAGCAGCGGACAGGGAACGCGTGGCTACACCTTC.

The chain has TRBV7-2 and TRBJ2-2, with D perhaps matching TRBD2 (7 bases). The CDR3 has 16 residues. Germline values: CDR1 SGHTA, CDR2 FQGNSA. Trimming took 2 bases from V and 3 from J, leaving 13 bases between them. The CDR3 DNA follows: TGTGCCAGCAGCTTAAGACAGGCGGGAGACACCGGGGAGCTGTTTTTT. It translates to CASSLRQAGDTGELFF.